This TCR beta chain was captured by sequencing in a study of blood T cell repertoires in COVID-19 (dated by TCRdb to 2020 to 2022). Concerning the study at large: Samples from collaborators originated in the United States, Italy and Spain and spanned both the acute and convalescent phases of COVID-19. The prospective study material was composed of cDNA or gDNA derived from T cells, B-cell-depleted T cells, or PBMCs. Subjects who had been exposed to COVID-19, were actively infected with it, or had recovered from it provided the deeply sampled blood TCRbeta repertoires that made up the dataset. The repertoires were made available in a free public database intended to serve as a resource for research on the immune response to SARS-CoV-2. The samples were drawn from the first 160 participants of the ongoing ImmuneRACE study and from 950 to 1,500 subjects provided by 6 global collaborators. The sample metadata nearly always contained a de-identified subject ID, COVID-19 status, age in years and sex. Where available, HLA class I and class II types were taken from metadata supplied by the sample provider and were not determined by assay-based typing.

TCRbeta CDR3 regions were amplified from genomic DNA by means of the immunoSEQ Assay, a bias-controlled multiplex PCR. Per the authors' processing: The number of nucleated cells in each sample was estimated by amplification of reference gene primers within the assay. To quantify the absolute abundance of each unique TCRbeta CDR3 rearrangement, sequence reads were collapsed and filtered. Productive Simpson clonality was computed per sample as the square root of Simpson's diversity index over productive rearrangements. Held by TCRdb, this immuneACCESS table contains in-frame sequences only and omits some clones. Under half of the omission traces to an unresolved V gene where checked; the cause of the rest is unknown. That table is the source of V, J and clone size, and D and trimming were worked out from the DNA. Across this sample there are approximately 130,000 clones, with around nine tenths seen only once. The ten largest clonotypes hold 2% to 2.5% of the sample.

Study-wide conclusions, independent of this receptor: How much clinical and demographic metadata was included differed by source and by participant, and the metadata was provided uncurated.

The V end gives up 2 bases and the J end 5 bases, leaving 2 bases in the junction not matched to a gene. From the germline V gene, CDR1 is SGHDT and CDR2 is YYEEEE. The CDR3 goes from the cysteine to the phenylalanine over 15 residues. The kept DNA is CDR3 alone, 45 bases in frame from the first base. On this clone itself: The antigen this receptor binds is unknown. Base-call qualities are not available, and no considerably larger clone is one nucleotide away.

Participants in the prospective study were aged about 18 to 100 years, lived in more than 20 United States geographic areas, and enrolled through a virtual design. In the prospective study, cohorts were assigned on the basis of participant-reported clinical history obtained from a screening survey and a study questionnaire. Recovered participants in ImmuneRACE Cohort 3 were defined by two consecutive negative NP/OP PCR tests, clearance by a healthcare professional, or resolution of symptoms. In the prospective study, whole blood, serum and a nasopharyngeal or oropharyngeal swab were collected from each participant by mobile phlebotomists. Additional blood draws and questionnaires over an approximately 2-month period could optionally be provided by prospective study participants. Before DNA extraction, blood samples from the prospective study were shipped at room temperature or frozen.

Recombination linked TRBV5-6 to TRBJ1-6; a stretch of 9 junction bases matches TRBD1. Sequencing was done on a sample of PBMCs or T cells enriched from blood (not recorded which). The TCR comes from a woman between 50 and 59 years old who had recovered from COVID-19. CDR3 loop: CASSFRDRDNSPLHF. The sequence in DNA is TGTGCCAGCAGCTTCCGGGACAGGGATAATTCACCCCTCCACTTT.